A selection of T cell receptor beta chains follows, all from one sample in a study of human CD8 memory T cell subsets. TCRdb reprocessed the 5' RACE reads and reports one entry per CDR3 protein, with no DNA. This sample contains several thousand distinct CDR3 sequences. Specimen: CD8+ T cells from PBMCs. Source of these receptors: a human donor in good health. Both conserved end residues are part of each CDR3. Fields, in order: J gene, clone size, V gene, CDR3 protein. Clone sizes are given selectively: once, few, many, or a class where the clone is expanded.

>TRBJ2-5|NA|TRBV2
CASSARVGSGETQYF
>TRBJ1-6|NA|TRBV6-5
CASRIRGYNSPLHF
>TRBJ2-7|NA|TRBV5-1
CASSLGGSSYEQYF
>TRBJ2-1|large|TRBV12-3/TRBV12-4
CASSLSGGTDEQFF
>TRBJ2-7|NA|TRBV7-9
CASSTTTGLHEQYF
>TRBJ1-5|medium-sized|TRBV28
CASSLSGINQPQHF
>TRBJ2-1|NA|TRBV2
CASTPGHPEQFF
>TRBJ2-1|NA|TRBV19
CASNSLRSSYNEQFF
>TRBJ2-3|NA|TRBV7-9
CASSLVGGTTDTQYF
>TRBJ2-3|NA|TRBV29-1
CSVEPGFGDTQYF
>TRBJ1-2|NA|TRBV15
CATSPSPRDRVYGYTF
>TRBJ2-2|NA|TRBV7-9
CASSLPEWSLANTGELFF
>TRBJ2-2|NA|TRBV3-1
CASSQEASPTGELFF
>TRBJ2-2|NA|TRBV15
CATSGFNTGELFF
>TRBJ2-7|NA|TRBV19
CASSMVAGSYEQYF
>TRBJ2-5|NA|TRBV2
CASRPGQNQETQYF
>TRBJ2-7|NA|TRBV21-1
CASSGDRAYEQYF
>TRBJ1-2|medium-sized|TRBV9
CASSVGGGLIYGYTF
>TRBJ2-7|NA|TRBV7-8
CASSLWTSREQYF
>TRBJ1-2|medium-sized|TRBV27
CASSFLFGAYGYTF
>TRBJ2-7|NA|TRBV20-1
CSASDGDSFSYEQYF
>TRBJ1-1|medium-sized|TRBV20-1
CSADPSGEVDTEAFF
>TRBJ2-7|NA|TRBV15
CATSSGTDLYEQYF
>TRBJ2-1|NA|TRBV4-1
CASSQDGALVMGSYNEQFF
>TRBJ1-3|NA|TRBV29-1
CSVEDRTGRSGNTIYF
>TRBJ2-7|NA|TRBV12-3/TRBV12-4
CASSRSLSGGYEQYF
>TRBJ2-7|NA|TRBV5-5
CASSGDGSEQYF
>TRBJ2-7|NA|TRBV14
CASSQGGTVHEQYF
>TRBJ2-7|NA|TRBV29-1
CSVVAGVGYEQYF
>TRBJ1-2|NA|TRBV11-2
CASSFRATDYGYTF
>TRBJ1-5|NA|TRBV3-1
CASSQEQDRQPQHF
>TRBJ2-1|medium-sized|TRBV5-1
CASSLFGESYNEQFF
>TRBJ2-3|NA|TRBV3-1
CASSREFGLRSGTDTQYF
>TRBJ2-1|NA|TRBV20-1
CSVASPTYNEQFF
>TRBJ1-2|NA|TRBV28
CASSTTRGFVYGYTF
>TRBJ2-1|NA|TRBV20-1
CSASGLLSAYEQFF
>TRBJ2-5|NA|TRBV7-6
CASSLAWETQYF
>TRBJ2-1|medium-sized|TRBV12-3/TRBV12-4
CASSSHSGEQFF
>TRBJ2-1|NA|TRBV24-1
CATSALSYPEQFF
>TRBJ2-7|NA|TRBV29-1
CSVEVEASYEQYF
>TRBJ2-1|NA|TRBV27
CASSLSVRYNEQFF
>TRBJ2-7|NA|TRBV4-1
CASSRGLSYEQYF
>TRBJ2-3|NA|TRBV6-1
CASIPFYASSTDTQYF
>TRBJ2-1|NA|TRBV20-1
CSARDLSGQNNEQFF
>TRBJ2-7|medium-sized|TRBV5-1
CASSLDVSSYEQYF
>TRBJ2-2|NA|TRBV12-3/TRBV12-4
CASSLSTPTGELFF
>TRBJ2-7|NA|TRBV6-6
CASSYGTSGSHEQYF
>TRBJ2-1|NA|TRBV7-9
CASSLELDEQFF
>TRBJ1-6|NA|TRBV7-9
CASQRLDGGDYNSPLHF
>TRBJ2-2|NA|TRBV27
CASSSTVENTGELFF
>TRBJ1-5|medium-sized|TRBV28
CASSSKAGFGNQPQHF
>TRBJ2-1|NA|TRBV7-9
CASSWGAGSYNEQFF
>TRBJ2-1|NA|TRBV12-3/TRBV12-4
CASAGIGRGREPYNEQFF